A selection of T cell receptor beta chains follows, all from one sample in a study of T cells expressing NK-cell markers. No DNA is given; TCRdb re-called the 5' RACE reads and lists each CDR3 protein once. This sample's clone table lists roughly 450,000 distinct CDR3 sequences. The sample taken for sequencing was blood T cells: a sorted CD56 or NKG2C T cell subset, CD4+ or CD8+ T cells, or bulk PBMC T cells (not recorded which). The origin of the receptors is a woman aged 50 to 65 in good health. The CDR3 runs from the conserved cysteine through the conserved F or W.

TRBV18	TRBJ1-4	CASSPLQAATNEKLFF
TRBV28	TRBJ2-3	CASSLGLAGGLNTKDTQYF
TRBV28	TRBJ1-1	CASSSPGQGASFTEAFF
TRBV6-2/TRBV6-3	TRBJ2-1	CASSYGTSGGMEQFF
TRBV6-2/TRBV6-3	TRBJ2-4	CASSRNILLNYGENIQYF
TRBV28	TRBJ2-5	CASSLPMGTQYF
TRBV5-1	TRBJ2-5	CASSFEWYGTQYF
TRBV7-8	TRBJ2-5	CASSRSRDLRAQETQYF
TRBV29-1	TRBJ2-5	CSLALGQGSQETQYF
TRBV5-1	TRBJ2-5	CASSPEGLVGGTQYF
TRBV3-1	TRBJ2-6	CASSQETLANVLTF
TRBV6-6	TRBJ2-7	CASSPPVGQLYEQYF
TRBV7-8	TRBJ2-2	CASSLARLAGAPGELFF
TRBV12-3/TRBV12-4	TRBJ2-2	CASSYYGELFF
TRBV10-3	TRBJ2-2	CAISPLTGGNTGELFF
TRBV9	TRBJ1-3	CASSGQGLGNTIYF
TRBV6-4	TRBJ2-7	CASIRTITHEQYF
TRBV27	TRBJ2-7	CASSSDRGNSYEQYF
TRBV5-1	TRBJ2-5	CASSLASGVLETQYF
TRBV5-1	TRBJ2-3	CATQRLVSTDTQYF
TRBV7-8	TRBJ2-3	CASSLRTSGTGTDTQYF
TRBV9	TRBJ2-1	CASSVGGGSAYNEQFF
TRBV3-1	TRBJ2-1	CASSPLAGSPVYEQFF
TRBV4-1	TRBJ1-6	CASSQANEPNNSPLHF
TRBV12-3/TRBV12-4	TRBJ1-2	CASSLLQGAAGYTF
TRBV20-1	TRBJ1-4	CSAGEGREKLFF
TRBV20-1	TRBJ2-7	CSARLDSLPYEQYF
TRBV7-9	TRBJ1-4	CASSPRGGPNEKLFF
TRBV25-1	TRBJ1-1	CASIPAGGGTEAFF
TRBV20-1	TRBJ2-5	CSARSPQETQYF
TRBV7-9	TRBJ1-2	CASSSDRANYGYTF
TRBV5-1	TRBJ2-2	CASRNGGTNTGELFF
TRBV10-3	TRBJ2-7	CAITSGDRLYEQYF
TRBV7-2	TRBJ1-5	CASSLTPGGAWNNQPQHF
TRBV27	TRBJ2-3	CASSAEAGVGTDTQYF
TRBV25-1	TRBJ2-1	CASRTSGKSDEQFF
TRBV5-1	TRBJ1-2	CASSPREGGGYTF
TRBV13	TRBJ1-2	CASSPSSLGYTF
TRBV6-5	TRBJ2-7	CASSRTSEYEQYF
TRBV20-1	TRBJ2-3	CSALNIDTQYF
TRBV12-3/TRBV12-4	TRBJ2-1	CASSRGTEQFF
TRBV6-2/TRBV6-3	TRBJ2-1	CASILRTPGPGEQFF
TRBV7-2	TRBJ2-3	CASSFQGYSTDTQYF
TRBV9	TRBJ2-7	CASSVATGGYEQYF
TRBV12-2	TRBJ2-3	CASRPRVSTDTQYF
TRBV10-3	TRBJ2-1	CAIGTSGRNEQFF
TRBV4-1	TRBJ2-2	CASSQDAVSPNTGELFF
TRBV4-1	TRBJ2-6	CASSPMDRGSGGANVLTF
TRBV12-3/TRBV12-4	TRBJ2-3	CASLPGGRTDTQYF
TRBV18	TRBJ2-4	CASPWDRVIEAKNIQYF